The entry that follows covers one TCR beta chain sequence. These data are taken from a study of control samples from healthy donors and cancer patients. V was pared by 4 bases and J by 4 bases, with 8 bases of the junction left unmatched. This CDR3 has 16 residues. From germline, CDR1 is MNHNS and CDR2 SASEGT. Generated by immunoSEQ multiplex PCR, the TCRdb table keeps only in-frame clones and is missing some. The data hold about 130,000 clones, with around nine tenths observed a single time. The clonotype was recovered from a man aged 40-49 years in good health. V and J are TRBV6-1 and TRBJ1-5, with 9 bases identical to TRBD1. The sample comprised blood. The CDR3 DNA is TGTGCCAGCAGTGGCTACCCGGGACAGGGAAATCAGCCCCAGCATTTT. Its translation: CASSGYPGQGNQPQHF.